This T cell receptor (beta chain) was identified in a study of T cell responses to AZD1222 COVID-19 vaccine. Assay: immunoSEQ multiplex PCR; the TCRdb copy retains only in-frame clones and omits some. The table records under 150,000 clones, 80% to 85% of them present only once. Trimming took 6 bases from V and 11 from J, leaving 11 bases between them. The CDR3 sequence is 11 residues long. The germline V gene encodes CDR1 MNHEY and CDR2 SVGEGT. This sequence originates from an adult in good health. The sample here was peripheral blood, taken on day 0 of MenACWY control vaccination. The chain is built from TRBV6-2 or TRBV6-3 and TRBJ2-1; D is possibly TRBD1 (6 bases). CDR3 in amino acids: CASSFTGKQFF. DNA for the CDR3: TGTGCCAGCAGCTTTACAGGGAAGCAGTTCTTC.